This T cell receptor beta chain originates from a study of OX40 agonist ivuxolimab in advanced cancers. Only in-frame clones appear in the TCRdb table, and some are missing; sequencing was by immunoSEQ multiplex PCR. The data show 20,000 to 25,000 clones, roughly 84% seen once. Germline CDR1 reads KGHSY; CDR2 reads FQNENV. The ends were cut back, 4 bases at V and 3 bases at J, with 16 bases in the middle. The CDR3 consists of 15 residues. It was autoimmune disease history or systemic immunosuppression that excluded patients. The sequence was collected from an adult with an advanced solid tumor such as melanoma, head and neck, liver or kidney cancer. The J gene is TRBJ2-7, the V gene TRBV16; D remains ambiguous. The specimen was CD4+ or CD8+ T cells sorted from blood, collected in a trial of the OX40 agonist ivuxolimab. CDR3 sequence reads: CASSPRGQPGYEQYF. The CDR3 nucleotides read TGTGCCAGCAGCCCCAGAGGCCAACCCGGCTACGAGCAGTACTTC.